Listed below are T cell receptor beta chains from one sample, sequenced in a study of Graves' ophthalmopathy and Graves' hyperthyroidism. In TCRdb, the multiplex PCR reads were re-called with MiXCR into one record per CDR3 protein. The sample yields fewer than 350,000 distinct CDR3 sequences, 15% to 20% seen once. Sequenced material: peripheral blood. Receptors were obtained from an adult man with Graves' ophthalmopathy. Both conserved end residues are part of each CDR3. Each record gives: V gene, J gene, clone size, D gene, CDR3 DNA, CDR3 protein. D genes are given only for firm matches. A clone size is listed for some rows: how often the clone was seen (once, few, many), or a class if it is expanded.

TRBV20-1	TRBJ1-5	many	NA	TGCAGTGCTAGGGTACAGGTAAGTCAGCCCCAGCATTTT	CSARVQVSQPQHF
TRBV27	TRBJ1-6	many	NA	TGTGCCAGCAGTTTTGGCAGCTCCTATAATTCACCCCTCCACTTT	CASSFGSSYNSPLHF
TRBV28	TRBJ2-7	many	TRBD2	TGTGCCAGCAGTTTACCGGGGGGGCGTCAATACGAGCAGTACTTC	CASSLPGGRQYEQYF
TRBV4-2	TRBJ1-2	many	NA	TGTGCCAGCAGCAAGTCGAGCGGGGGGTCTCAACCATACTATGGCTACACCTTC	CASSKSSGGSQPYYGYTF
TRBV7-2	TRBJ2-7	NA	NA	TGTGCCAGCAGCCCCTCGAAAGGGAGCTACGAGCAGTACTTC	CASSPSKGSYEQYF
TRBV6-2/TRBV6-3	TRBJ1-6	few	NA	TGTGCCAGCAGTGCCGGGACTCAAAATTCACCCCTCCACTTT	CASSAGTQNSPLHF
TRBV6-2/TRBV6-3	TRBJ2-7	NA	NA	TGTGCCAGCAGCTTATACCACCGGAGCCTCCCGGGCAGGTACTTC	CASSLYHRSLPGRYF
TRBV15	TRBJ2-4	many	NA	TGTGCCACCAGCAGAGCGGGGGCAGCCAAAAACATTCAGTACTTC	CATSRAGAAKNIQYF
TRBV5-1	TRBJ2-7	many	TRBD1	TGCGCCAGCACAGAAACAGGGGGGTACGAGCAGTACTTC	CASTETGGYEQYF
TRBV20-1	TRBJ1-5	many	TRBD1	TGCAGTGCTGATCCGGGACAGGGGCAGCCCCAGCATTTT	CSADPGQGQPQHF
TRBV6-5	TRBJ2-2	many	NA	TGTGCCAGCAGTTACTTGGTGGGGACCACCGGGGAGCTGTTTTTT	CASSYLVGTTGELFF
TRBV6-1	TRBJ1-2	NA	TRBD1	TGTGCCAGCAGTGAGACAGGGCTCTATGGCTACACCTTC	CASSETGLYGYTF
TRBV6-1	TRBJ1-5	many	NA	TGTGCCAGCAGTGGACTGACGAGAGGTAATCAGCCCCAGCATTTT	CASSGLTRGNQPQHF
TRBV7-2	TRBJ2-7	many	NA	TGTGCCAGCAGCTTAGGTTCGGGGACCTACGAGCAGTACTTC	CASSLGSGTYEQYF
TRBV20-1	TRBJ2-5	NA	TRBD2	TGCAGTGCTCGCCTTCTAGCGGGAGGTCAACTAGAGACCCAGTACTTC	CSARLLAGGQLETQYF
TRBV20-1	TRBJ1-1	many	NA	TGCAGTGCTCATAAGGAAAACACTGAAGCTTTCTTT	CSAHKENTEAFF
TRBV27	TRBJ1-1	many	NA	TGTGCCAGCAGTCCCCGCACCGATAATGAAGCTTTCTTT	CASSPRTDNEAFF
TRBV20-1	TRBJ2-7	many	TRBD1	TGCAGTGCTAGCACCGGGACAGGGGGCGCCGGTCGAGTTGACGAGCAGTACTTC	CSASTGTGGAGRVDEQYF
TRBV6-1	TRBJ1-5	many	TRBD1	TGTGCCAGCAGTGAATCACAGGGGGCCCTTGGTCAGCCCCAGCATTTT	CASSESQGALGQPQHF
TRBV6-1	TRBJ1-1	NA	NA	TGTGCCAGCACTGAATACGGAACTGAAGCTTACTTT	CASTEYGTEAYF
TRBV12-3/TRBV12-4	TRBJ2-5	once	TRBD2	TGTGCCAGCAGTTTAATGGCTAGCGGGAGGTCGAGGGAGACCCAGTACTTC	CASSLMASGRSRETQYF
TRBV28	TRBJ1-1	many	NA	TGTGCCAGCACGACCCAGGGGAACACTGAAGCTTTCTTT	CASTTQGNTEAFF
TRBV5-1	TRBJ2-4	many	NA	TGCGCCAGCAGCTCAGGGGAATACATAGCCAAAAACATTCAGTACTTC	CASSSGEYIAKNIQYF
TRBV20-1	TRBJ2-7	many	NA	TGCAGTGCTAGAGATCCGGGAACCGTCTACGAGCAGTACTTC	CSARDPGTVYEQYF
TRBV9	TRBJ1-5	many	TRBD1	TGTGCCAGCAGCGTAGGGGGACAGGTCAATCAGCCCCAGCATTTT	CASSVGGQVNQPQHF
TRBV19	TRBJ2-2	many	TRBD2	TGTGCCAGTAGTCCCCGCGGACTAGCGGGAGACACCGGGGAGCTGTTTTTT	CASSPRGLAGDTGELFF
TRBV2	TRBJ2-7	many	TRBD1	TGTGCCAGCAGTGGACCTGGACAGGGGGCCTTAATCGAGCAGTACTTC	CASSGPGQGALIEQYF
TRBV5-1	TRBJ2-6	many	NA	TGCGCCAGCAGCTTGGAGGTTGTTGGGGCCAACGTCCTGACTTTC	CASSLEVVGANVLTF
TRBV30	TRBJ2-5	many	TRBD2	TGTGCCTGGAGTGGGCTAGCGGGGTATGAGACCCAGTACTTC	CAWSGLAGYETQYF
TRBV6-5	TRBJ2-5	many	NA	TGTGCCAGCAGTTACTCGACTTTTATAGAAGAGACCCAGTACTTC	CASSYSTFIEETQYF
TRBV29-1	TRBJ2-7	many	NA	TGCAGCGTTGAAGGGTCTACAGGGTACCACGAGCAGTACTTC	CSVEGSTGYHEQYF
TRBV20-1	TRBJ2-5	many	NA	TGCAGTGCTAGAGATCTAGGAGAGACCCAGTACTTC	CSARDLGETQYF
TRBV7-2	TRBJ1-5	many	NA	TGTGCCAGCAGCTTAGTCGGGACAAGCAATCAGCCCCAGCATTTT	CASSLVGTSNQPQHF
TRBV11-1	TRBJ2-6	many	TRBD1	TGTGCCAGCAGCCAGAGGGACAGTAACTCTGGGGCCAACGTCCTGACTTTC	CASSQRDSNSGANVLTF
TRBV6-5	TRBJ1-1	many	TRBD1	TGTGCCAGCACCACGAACAGGGGAAAGGCTGAAGCTTTCTTT	CASTTNRGKAEAFF
TRBV12-3/TRBV12-4	TRBJ2-7	many	TRBD1	TGTGCCAGCAGAACCGGGACAGGGGGCCCAACTGGCGAGCAGTACTTC	CASRTGTGGPTGEQYF
TRBV7-2	TRBJ1-2	many	TRBD1	TGTGCCAGCAGCTTAAAAGGGGGCGAGTCTGGCTACACCTTC	CASSLKGGESGYTF
TRBV2	TRBJ2-5	NA	NA	TGTGCCAGCAGTCAGGAGGCTCTAGAGACCCAGTACTTC	CASSQEALETQYF
TRBV6-2/TRBV6-3	TRBJ2-5	NA	NA	TGTGCCAGCAGCCTATATGAGTCAGAGACCCAGTACTTC	CASSLYESETQYF
TRBV2	TRBJ1-3	many	NA	TGTGCCAGCAGTGACTTCCAGGATCTACAACTCTCTGGAAACACCATATATTTT	CASSDFQDLQLSGNTIYF
TRBV19	TRBJ2-2	many	NA	TGTGCCAGTAGTATCGTAGGGGGGCGCACCGGGGAGCTGTTTTTT	CASSIVGGRTGELFF
TRBV10-3	TRBJ2-6	NA	NA	TGTGCCATCAGGGAGTACTCTGGGGCCAACGTCCTGACTTTC	CAIREYSGANVLTF
TRBV6-2/TRBV6-3	TRBJ1-5	many	NA	TGTGCCAGCAGTACCGACAGGACTCATAGCAATCAGCCCCAGCATTTT	CASSTDRTHSNQPQHF
TRBV6-1	TRBJ2-7	few	TRBD2	TGTGCCAGCAACAGGGCGGGAGGCCCTTACGAGCAGTACTTC	CASNRAGGPYEQYF
TRBV6-1	TRBJ1-5	many	TRBD1	TGTGCCAGCAGGGACAGGGACGGCGGGGGGAATCAGCCCCAGCATTTT	CASRDRDGGGNQPQHF
TRBV4-1	TRBJ1-1	many	NA	TGCGCCAGCAGCCGGCGAGACAGTTCTAATACGATGAACACTGAAGCTTTCTTT	CASSRRDSSNTMNTEAFF
TRBV20-1	TRBJ2-5	many	TRBD1	TGCAGTGCTCAGGGGGCGGGGAAAGAGACCCAGTACTTC	CSAQGAGKETQYF
TRBV5-6	TRBJ2-5	many	TRBD1	TGTGCCAGCAGCTTACAGGGGAAAGAGACCCAGTACTTC	CASSLQGKETQYF